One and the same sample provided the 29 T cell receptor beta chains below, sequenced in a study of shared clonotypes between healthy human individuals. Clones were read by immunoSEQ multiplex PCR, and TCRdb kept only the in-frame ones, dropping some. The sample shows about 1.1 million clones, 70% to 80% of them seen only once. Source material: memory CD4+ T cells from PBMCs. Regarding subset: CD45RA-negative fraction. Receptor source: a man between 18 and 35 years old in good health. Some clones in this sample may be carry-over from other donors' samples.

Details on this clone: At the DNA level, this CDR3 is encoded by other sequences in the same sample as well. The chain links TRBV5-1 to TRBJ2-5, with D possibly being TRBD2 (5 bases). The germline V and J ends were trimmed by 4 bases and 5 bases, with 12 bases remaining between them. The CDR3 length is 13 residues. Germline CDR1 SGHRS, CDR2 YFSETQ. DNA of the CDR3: TGCGCCAGCAGCGGAGCGACGGGGGAGACCCAGTACTTC. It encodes CASSGATGETQYF.

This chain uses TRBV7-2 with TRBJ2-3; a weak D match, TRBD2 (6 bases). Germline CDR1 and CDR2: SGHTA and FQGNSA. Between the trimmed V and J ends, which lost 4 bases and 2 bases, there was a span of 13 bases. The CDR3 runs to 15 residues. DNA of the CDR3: TGTGCCAGCAGCTCGGGACTTTTCGTCACAGATACGCAGTATTTT. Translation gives CASSSGLFVTDTQYF. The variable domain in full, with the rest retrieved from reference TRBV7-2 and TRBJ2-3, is GAGVSQSPSNKVTEKGKDVELRCDPISGHTALYWYRQSLGQGLEFLIYFQGNSAPDKSGLPSDRFSAERTGGSVSTLTIQRTQQEDSAVYLCASSSGLFVTDTQYFGPGTRLTVL.

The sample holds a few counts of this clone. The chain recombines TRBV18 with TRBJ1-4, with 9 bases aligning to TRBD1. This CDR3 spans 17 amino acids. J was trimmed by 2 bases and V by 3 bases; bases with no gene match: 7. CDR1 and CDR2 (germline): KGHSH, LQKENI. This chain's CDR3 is CASSPLQGASTNEKLFF. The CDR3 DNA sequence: TGTGCCAGCTCACCGCTACAGGGGGCGAGCACTAATGAAAAACTGTTTTTT.

DNA for the CDR3: TGTGCCAGTACCAATGACGGCGGGGGGCGTAGTCAGCCCCAGCATTTT. Amino acid sequence: CASTNDGGGRSQPQHF. This chain uses TRBV19 with TRBJ1-5, with a possible D match to TRBD1 (6 bases). There are 16 residues in the CDR3. V was clipped by 7 bases and J by 6 bases, with 22 bases between them. CDR1 is LNHDA, CDR2 SQIVND, per germline (reference sequence).

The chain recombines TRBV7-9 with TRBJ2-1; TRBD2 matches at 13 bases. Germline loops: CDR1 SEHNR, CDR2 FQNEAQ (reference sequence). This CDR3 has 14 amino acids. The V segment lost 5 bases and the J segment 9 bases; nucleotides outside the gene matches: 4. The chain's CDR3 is CASSPLAGGGEQFF. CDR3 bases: TGTGCCAGCAGCCCACTAGCGGGAGGGGGTGAGCAGTTCTTC.

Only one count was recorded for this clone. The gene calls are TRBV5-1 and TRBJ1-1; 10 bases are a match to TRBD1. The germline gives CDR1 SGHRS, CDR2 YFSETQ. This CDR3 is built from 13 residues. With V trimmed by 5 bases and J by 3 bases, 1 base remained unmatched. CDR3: CASSGQGDTEAFF. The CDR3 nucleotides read TGCGCCAGCAGTGGACAGGGGGACACTGAAGCTTTCTTT.

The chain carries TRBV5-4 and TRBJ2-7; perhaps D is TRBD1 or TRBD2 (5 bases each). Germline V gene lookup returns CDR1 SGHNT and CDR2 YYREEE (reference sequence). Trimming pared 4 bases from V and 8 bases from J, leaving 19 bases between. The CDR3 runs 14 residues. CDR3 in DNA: TGTGCCAGCAGCCTCATGACGGACGGGGCCAAGCAGTACTTC. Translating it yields CASSLMTDGAKQYF.

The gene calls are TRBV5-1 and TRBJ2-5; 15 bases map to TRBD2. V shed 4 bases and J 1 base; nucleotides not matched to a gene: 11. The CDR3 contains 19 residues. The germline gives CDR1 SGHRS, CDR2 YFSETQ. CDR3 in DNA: TGCGCCAGCAGCCGGACAAGGACTAGCGGGAGGGTTATCCAAGAGACCCAGTACTTC. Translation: CASSRTRTSGRVIQETQYF.

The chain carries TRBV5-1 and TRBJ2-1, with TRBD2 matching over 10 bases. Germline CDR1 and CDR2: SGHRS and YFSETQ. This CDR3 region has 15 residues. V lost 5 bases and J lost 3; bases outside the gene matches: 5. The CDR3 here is CASRVAGGGYNEQFF. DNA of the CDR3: TGCGCCAGCAGAGTAGCGGGAGGAGGCTACAATGAGCAGTTCTTC.

The CDR3: CAWSVPGTSWREQYF. CDR3 DNA sequence: TGTGCCTGGAGTGTACCGGGTACCTCCTGGCGCGAGCAGTACTTC. This sequence joins TRBV30 and TRBJ2-7; D gene unclear. From germline, CDR1 is GTSNPN and CDR2 SVGIG (reference sequence). V was clipped by 0 bases and J by 6 bases, with 18 bases between them. The CDR3 is 15 residues long.

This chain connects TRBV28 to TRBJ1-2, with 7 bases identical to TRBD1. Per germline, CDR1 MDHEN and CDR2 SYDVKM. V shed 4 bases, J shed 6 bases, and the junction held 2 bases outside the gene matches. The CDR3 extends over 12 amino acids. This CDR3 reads CASSSGGNGYTF. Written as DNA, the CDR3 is TGTGCCAGCAGTTCAGGGGGAAATGGCTACACCTTC.

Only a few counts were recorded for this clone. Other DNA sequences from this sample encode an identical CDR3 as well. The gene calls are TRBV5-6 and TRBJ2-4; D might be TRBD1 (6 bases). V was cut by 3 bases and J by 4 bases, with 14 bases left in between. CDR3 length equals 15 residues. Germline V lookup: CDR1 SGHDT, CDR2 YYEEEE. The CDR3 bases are TGTGCCAGCAGCTACGGAGGACAGACAAAAAACATTCAGTACTTC. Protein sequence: CASSYGGQTKNIQYF.

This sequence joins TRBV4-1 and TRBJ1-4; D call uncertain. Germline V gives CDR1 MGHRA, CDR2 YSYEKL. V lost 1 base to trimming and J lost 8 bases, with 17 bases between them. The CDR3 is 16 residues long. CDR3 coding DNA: TGCGCCAGCAGCCAAGGAAGGGCGTCGTCTCAAGAAAAACTGTTTTTT. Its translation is CASSQGRASSQEKLFF.

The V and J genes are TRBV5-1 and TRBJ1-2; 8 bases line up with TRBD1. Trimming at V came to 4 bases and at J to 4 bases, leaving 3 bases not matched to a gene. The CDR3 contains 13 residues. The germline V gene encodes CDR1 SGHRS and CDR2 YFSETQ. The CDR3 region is CASSGGTGYGYTF. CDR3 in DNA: TGCGCCAGCAGCGGAGGGACAGGCTATGGCTACACCTTC.

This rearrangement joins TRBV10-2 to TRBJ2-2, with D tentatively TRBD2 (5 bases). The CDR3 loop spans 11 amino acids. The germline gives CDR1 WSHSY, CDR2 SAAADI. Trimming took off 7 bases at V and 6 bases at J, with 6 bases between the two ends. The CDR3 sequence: CASTAAGELFF. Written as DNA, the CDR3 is TGCGCCAGCACAGCGGCCGGGGAGCTGTTTTTT.

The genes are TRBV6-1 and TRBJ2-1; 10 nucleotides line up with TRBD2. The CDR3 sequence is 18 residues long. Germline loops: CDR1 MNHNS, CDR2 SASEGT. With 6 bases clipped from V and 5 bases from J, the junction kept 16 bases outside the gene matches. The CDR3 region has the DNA TGTGCCAGCAGCGAACCTAGGAGGGCTAGCGGGAGCCACAATGAGCAGTTCTTC. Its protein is CASSEPRRASGSHNEQFF.

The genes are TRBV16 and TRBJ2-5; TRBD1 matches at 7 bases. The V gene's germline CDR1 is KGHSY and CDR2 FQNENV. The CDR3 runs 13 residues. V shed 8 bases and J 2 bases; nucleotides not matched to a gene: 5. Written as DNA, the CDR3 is TGTGCCAGCTCCGGGACAGCTCAAGAGACCCAGTACTTC. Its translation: CASSGTAQETQYF.

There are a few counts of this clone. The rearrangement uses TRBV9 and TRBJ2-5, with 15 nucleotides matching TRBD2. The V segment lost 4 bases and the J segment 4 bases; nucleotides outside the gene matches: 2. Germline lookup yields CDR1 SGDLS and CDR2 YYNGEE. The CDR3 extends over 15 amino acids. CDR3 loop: CASSSGLAGGETQYF. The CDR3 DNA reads TGTGCCAGCAGCTCGGGACTAGCGGGAGGAGAGACCCAGTACTTC. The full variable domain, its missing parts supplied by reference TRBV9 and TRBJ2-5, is DSGVTQTPKHLITATGQRVTLRCSPRSGDLSVYWYQQSLDQGLQFLIQYYNGEERAKGNILERFSAQQFPDLHSELNLSSLELGDSALYFCASSSGLAGGETQYFGPGTRLLVL.

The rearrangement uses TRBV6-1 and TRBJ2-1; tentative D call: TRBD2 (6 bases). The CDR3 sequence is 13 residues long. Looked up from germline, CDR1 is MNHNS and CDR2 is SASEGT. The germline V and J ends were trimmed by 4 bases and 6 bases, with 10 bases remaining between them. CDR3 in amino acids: CASSGPGGNEQFF. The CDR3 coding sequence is TGTGCCAGCAGTGGACCCGGGGGCAATGAGCAGTTCTTC.

DNA for the CDR3: TGCAGTGCCCCGGAGAACACTGAAGCTTTCTTT. It encodes CSAPENTEAFF. The V call is TRBV20-1, the J call TRBJ1-1; D is uncertain. Looked up from germline, CDR1 is DFQATT and CDR2 is SNEGSKA (reference sequence). CDR3 size: 11 residues. Trimming shortened V by 6 bases and J by 1 base, and 6 bases separated the two germline ends.

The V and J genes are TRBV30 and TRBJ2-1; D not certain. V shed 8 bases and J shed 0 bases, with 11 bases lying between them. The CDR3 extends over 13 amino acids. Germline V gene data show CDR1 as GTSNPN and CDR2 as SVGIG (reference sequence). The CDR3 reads CARSASSYNEQFF. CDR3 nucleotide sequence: TGTGCCCGAAGCGCAAGCTCCTACAATGAGCAGTTCTTC.

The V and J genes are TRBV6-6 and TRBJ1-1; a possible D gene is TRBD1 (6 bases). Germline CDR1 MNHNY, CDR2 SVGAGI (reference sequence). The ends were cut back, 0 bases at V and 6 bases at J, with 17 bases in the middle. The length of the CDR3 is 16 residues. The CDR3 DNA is TGTGCCAGCAGTTACTCGAGAGGCAGGGGATCCCCTGAAGCTTTCTTT. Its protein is CASSYSRGRGSPEAFF.

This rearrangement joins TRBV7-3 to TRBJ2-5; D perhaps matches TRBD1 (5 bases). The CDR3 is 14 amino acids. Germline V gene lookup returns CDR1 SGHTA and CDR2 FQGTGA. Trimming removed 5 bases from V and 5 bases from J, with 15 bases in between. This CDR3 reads CASSPQGLGETQYF. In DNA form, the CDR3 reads TGTGCCAGCAGCCCGCAGGGCCTGGGGGAGACCCAGTACTTC.

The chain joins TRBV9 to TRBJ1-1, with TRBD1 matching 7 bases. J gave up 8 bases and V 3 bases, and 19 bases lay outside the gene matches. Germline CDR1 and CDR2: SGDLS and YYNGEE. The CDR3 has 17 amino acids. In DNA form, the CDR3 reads TGTGCCAGCAGCGGGGGTTTGGATTTGGTGTCGACAGGGGAAGCTTTCTTT. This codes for CASSGGLDLVSTGEAFF.

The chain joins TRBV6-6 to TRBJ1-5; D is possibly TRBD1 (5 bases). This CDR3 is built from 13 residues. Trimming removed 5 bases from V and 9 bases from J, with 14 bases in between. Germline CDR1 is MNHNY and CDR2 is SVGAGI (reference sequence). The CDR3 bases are TGTGCCAGCAGTCCTGGGGGGGAGGCGCCCCAGCATTTT. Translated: CASSPGGEAPQHF.

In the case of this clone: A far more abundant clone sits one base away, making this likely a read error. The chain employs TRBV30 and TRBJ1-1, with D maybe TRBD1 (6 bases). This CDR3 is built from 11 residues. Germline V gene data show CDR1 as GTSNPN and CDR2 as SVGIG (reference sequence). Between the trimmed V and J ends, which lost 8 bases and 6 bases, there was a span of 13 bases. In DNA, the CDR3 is TGTGCCCGGGGGGCTGTGGCTGAAGCTTTCTTT. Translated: CARGAVAEAFF.

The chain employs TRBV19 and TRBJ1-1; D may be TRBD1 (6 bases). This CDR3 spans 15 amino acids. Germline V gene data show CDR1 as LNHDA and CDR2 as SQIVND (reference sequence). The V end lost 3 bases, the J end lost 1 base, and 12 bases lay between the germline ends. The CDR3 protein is CASSIPRTANTEAFF. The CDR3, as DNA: TGTGCCAGTAGTATCCCTAGGACAGCGAACACTGAAGCTTTCTTT.

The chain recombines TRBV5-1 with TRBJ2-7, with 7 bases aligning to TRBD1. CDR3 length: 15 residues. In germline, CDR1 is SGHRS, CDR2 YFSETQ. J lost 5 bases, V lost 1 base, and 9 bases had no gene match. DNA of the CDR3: TGCGCCAGCAGCTTGTTTAGTACAGGGGAGAACGAGCAGTACTTC. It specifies CASSLFSTGENEQYF.

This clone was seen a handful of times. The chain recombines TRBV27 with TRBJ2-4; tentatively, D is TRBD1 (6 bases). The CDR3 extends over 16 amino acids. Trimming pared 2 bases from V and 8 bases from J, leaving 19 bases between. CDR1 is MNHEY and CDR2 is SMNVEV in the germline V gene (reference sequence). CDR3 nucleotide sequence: TGTGCCAGCAGTTTAGGGGGCAGGGTCAGTGGGGACATTCAGTACTTC. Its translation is CASSLGGRVSGDIQYF.